These T cell receptor beta chains were read from a single sample in a study of cytomegalovirus exposure and HLA in healthy donors. Generated by immunoSEQ multiplex PCR, the TCRdb table keeps only in-frame clones and is missing some. This sample carries some 150,000 clones, approximately 91% of them seen once, and the ten largest clones take 3% to 3.5%. Sequencing used PBMCs. These receptor sequences come from a woman aged 18-35 years in good health and CMV-seropositive. Both conserved end residues are part of each CDR3. A D gene is named only where the DNA matches it firmly. Size is omitted from some rows. Given values are once, few, many or a class for expanded clones.

v_gene: TRBV4-2
j_gene: TRBJ2-7
abundance: NA
d_gene: NA
CDR3aa: CASSPGTPFEEQYF
CDR3nt: TGTGCCAGCAGCCCCGGGACTCCATTCGAGGAGCAGTACTTC

v_gene: TRBV7-8
j_gene: TRBJ2-7
abundance: NA
d_gene: NA
CDR3aa: CASSRGSGSYEQYF
CDR3nt: TGTGCCAGCAGCCGAGGATCTGGGTCCTACGAGCAGTACTTC

v_gene: TRBV4-2
j_gene: TRBJ2-7
abundance: NA
d_gene: TRBD2
CDR3aa: CASSQKPSGSSYEQYF
CDR3nt: TGTGCCAGCAGCCAAAAACCAAGCGGGAGCTCCTACGAGCAGTACTTC

v_gene: TRBV6-1
j_gene: TRBJ2-7
abundance: few
d_gene: TRBD1
CDR3aa: CASRDRVGGYEQYF
CDR3nt: TGTGCCAGCAGGGACAGGGTAGGGGGGTACGAGCAGTACTTC

v_gene: TRBV13
j_gene: TRBJ2-2
abundance: NA
d_gene: TRBD1
CDR3aa: CASSLWTGGTGELFF
CDR3nt: TGTGCCAGCAGCCTCTGGACAGGGGGTACCGGGGAGCTGTTTTTT

v_gene: TRBV11-2
j_gene: TRBJ2-7
abundance: once
d_gene: TRBD2
CDR3aa: CASSFLTSGRSSYEQYF
CDR3nt: TGTGCCAGCAGCTTCCTCACTAGCGGCAGGAGCTCCTACGAGCAGTACTTC

v_gene: TRBV30
j_gene: TRBJ2-5
abundance: NA
d_gene: NA
CDR3aa: CAWSVRVLETQYF
CDR3nt: TGTGCCTGGAGTGTACGGGTTCTGGAGACCCAGTACTTC

v_gene: TRBV15
j_gene: TRBJ2-7
abundance: NA
d_gene: NA
CDR3aa: CATSRDFGQWGDEQYF
CDR3nt: TGTGCCACCAGCAGAGATTTCGGACAGTGGGGAGACGAGCAGTACTTC

v_gene: TRBV7-9
j_gene: TRBJ2-3
abundance: NA
d_gene: TRBD2
CDR3aa: CASSLAGLAGGRDTQYF
CDR3nt: TGTGCCAGCAGCTTAGCGGGACTAGCGGGAGGTCGTGATACGCAGTATTTT

v_gene: TRBV7-9
j_gene: TRBJ2-3
abundance: NA
d_gene: TRBD2
CDR3aa: CASSLAPSGATDTQYF
CDR3nt: TGTGCCAGCAGCTTAGCCCCTAGCGGGGCGACAGATACGCAGTATTTT

v_gene: TRBV5-6
j_gene: TRBJ1-3
abundance: NA
d_gene: NA
CDR3aa: CASSRSGSGNTIYF
CDR3nt: TGTGCCAGCAGCCGGAGCGGCTCTGGAAACACCATATATTTT

v_gene: TRBV7-8
j_gene: TRBJ2-7
abundance: NA
d_gene: TRBD1
CDR3aa: CASSLAQGQERYEQYF
CDR3nt: TGTGCCAGCAGCTTAGCGCAGGGACAGGAGCGCTACGAGCAGTACTTC

v_gene: TRBV5-6
j_gene: TRBJ2-1
abundance: NA
d_gene: NA
CDR3aa: CASSPRRISYNEQFF
CDR3nt: TGTGCCAGCAGCCCCCGGCGGATCTCCTACAATGAGCAGTTCTTC

v_gene: TRBV27
j_gene: TRBJ2-1
abundance: NA
d_gene: NA
CDR3aa: CASSFPGRGEQFF
CDR3nt: TGTGCCAGCAGTTTCCCCGGGCGGGGCGAGCAGTTCTTC

v_gene: TRBV18
j_gene: TRBJ2-1
abundance: NA
d_gene: TRBD1
CDR3aa: CASSLKPGQGNPNEQFF
CDR3nt: TGTGCCAGCTCACTAAAGCCGGGACAGGGTAATCCCAATGAGCAGTTCTTC

v_gene: TRBV7-2
j_gene: TRBJ2-1
abundance: NA
d_gene: TRBD2
CDR3aa: CASSSWGTSGSKNEQFF
CDR3nt: TGTGCCAGCAGCTCTTGGGGGACTAGCGGGAGTAAGAATGAGCAGTTCTTC

v_gene: TRBV27
j_gene: TRBJ2-1
abundance: NA
d_gene: NA
CDR3aa: CASSLQDSYNEQFF
CDR3nt: TGTGCCAGCAGTTTACAGGACAGCTACAATGAGCAGTTCTTC

v_gene: TRBV4-1
j_gene: TRBJ1-5
abundance: NA
d_gene: NA
CDR3aa: CASSQVIFSGGSNQPQHF
CDR3nt: TGCGCCAGCAGCCAAGTAATTTTTTCGGGAGGGAGCAATCAGCCCCAGCATTTT

v_gene: TRBV30
j_gene: TRBJ2-1
abundance: NA
d_gene: NA
CDR3aa: CAWSVLPSEYNEQFF
CDR3nt: TGTGCCTGGAGTGTACTGCCTAGCGAATACAATGAGCAGTTCTTC

v_gene: TRBV29-1
j_gene: TRBJ2-7
abundance: NA
d_gene: TRBD1
CDR3aa: CSVEGEKTGNEQYF
CDR3nt: TGCAGCGTTGAAGGGGAAAAGACAGGGAACGAGCAGTACTTC

v_gene: TRBV19
j_gene: TRBJ2-7
abundance: NA
d_gene: TRBD2
CDR3aa: CASSSRLADYEQYF
CDR3nt: TGTGCCAGTAGCAGTCGACTAGCGGATTACGAGCAGTACTTC

v_gene: TRBV6-5
j_gene: TRBJ1-5
abundance: NA
d_gene: TRBD1
CDR3aa: CASSRQGNQPQHF
CDR3nt: TGTGCCAGCAGTAGACAGGGTAATCAGCCCCAGCATTTT

v_gene: TRBV6-1
j_gene: TRBJ2-3
abundance: NA
d_gene: TRBD2
CDR3aa: CASSGLAGGIDTQYF
CDR3nt: TGTGCCAGCAGTGGACTAGCGGGAGGGATCGATACGCAGTATTTT

v_gene: TRBV5-1
j_gene: TRBJ2-3
abundance: NA
d_gene: TRBD2
CDR3aa: CASSGALAGTDTQYF
CDR3nt: TGCGCCAGCAGCGGTGCACTAGCGGGCACAGATACGCAGTATTTT

v_gene: TRBV19
j_gene: TRBJ2-2
abundance: NA
d_gene: TRBD2
CDR3aa: CASSIVGTRANTGELFF
CDR3nt: TGTGCCAGTAGTATAGTTGGGACTAGGGCGAACACCGGGGAGCTGTTTTTT

v_gene: TRBV29-1
j_gene: TRBJ2-5
abundance: NA
d_gene: TRBD2
CDR3aa: CSVRPGLGETQYF
CDR3nt: TGCAGCGTCCGACCGGGACTAGGAGAGACCCAGTACTTC

v_gene: TRBV11-3
j_gene: TRBJ2-7
abundance: NA
d_gene: TRBD1
CDR3aa: CASRRGQDGEQYF
CDR3nt: TGTGCCAGCAGAAGAGGACAGGACGGAGAGCAGTACTTC

v_gene: TRBV5-3
j_gene: TRBJ1-1
abundance: NA
d_gene: NA
CDR3aa: CARSLSGKRSTEAFF
CDR3nt: TGTGCCAGAAGCTTGTCAGGGAAACGCAGCACTGAAGCTTTCTTT

v_gene: TRBV28
j_gene: TRBJ2-2
abundance: NA
d_gene: TRBD2
CDR3aa: CASSSPGGGTGELFF
CDR3nt: TGTGCCAGCAGTTCTCCGGGAGGAGGCACCGGGGAGCTGTTTTTT

v_gene: TRBV27
j_gene: TRBJ2-7
abundance: NA
d_gene: TRBD2
CDR3aa: CASTPSGSSYEQYF
CDR3nt: TGTGCCAGCACCCCCAGCGGGAGCTCCTACGAGCAGTACTTC

v_gene: TRBV7-2
j_gene: TRBJ2-7
abundance: NA
d_gene: NA
CDR3aa: CASSRFGDSRVYEQYF
CDR3nt: TGTGCCAGCAGCCGTTTTGGGGACTCACGCGTGTACGAGCAGTACTTC

v_gene: TRBV4-2
j_gene: TRBJ2-3
abundance: NA
d_gene: NA
CDR3aa: CASSYPSRRETTSTDTQYF
CDR3nt: TGTGCCAGCAGCTACCCCAGTCGTCGGGAGACAACTAGCACAGATACGCAGTATTTT

v_gene: TRBV6-5
j_gene: TRBJ2-3
abundance: NA
d_gene: NA
CDR3aa: CASSRSARADTQYF
CDR3nt: TGTGCCAGCAGTAGGTCAGCGAGGGCAGATACGCAGTATTTT

v_gene: TRBV9
j_gene: TRBJ2-2
abundance: few
d_gene: TRBD1
CDR3aa: CASSLRTGPTGELFF
CDR3nt: TGTGCCAGCAGCCTCCGGACAGGGCCCACCGGGGAGCTGTTTTTT

v_gene: TRBV2
j_gene: TRBJ1-5
abundance: NA
d_gene: NA
CDR3aa: CAVGGNQPQHF
CDR3nt: TGTGCCGTCGGGGGAAATCAGCCCCAGCATTTT

v_gene: TRBV2
j_gene: TRBJ2-7
abundance: NA
d_gene: TRBD1
CDR3aa: CASGGQGTYEQYF
CDR3nt: TGTGCCAGCGGGGGACAGGGCACCTACGAGCAGTACTTC

v_gene: TRBV30
j_gene: TRBJ2-7
abundance: NA
d_gene: NA
CDR3aa: CAWSRVPPTPRQYF
CDR3nt: TGTGCCTGGAGTAGAGTCCCCCCCACCCCCCGGCAGTACTTC

v_gene: TRBV30
j_gene: TRBJ1-5
abundance: NA
d_gene: TRBD1
CDR3aa: CAWTKRPGQGALVQPQHF
CDR3nt: TGTGCCTGGACCAAAAGACCGGGACAGGGGGCCCTAGTGCAGCCCCAGCATTTT

v_gene: TRBV5-6
j_gene: TRBJ2-1
abundance: NA
d_gene: NA
CDR3aa: CASSFFFTRGFAYNEQFF
CDR3nt: TGTGCCAGCAGCTTCTTCTTCACTCGGGGTTTCGCCTACAATGAGCAGTTCTTC

v_gene: TRBV5-6
j_gene: TRBJ2-5
abundance: NA
d_gene: TRBD2
CDR3aa: CASSSTSGREGRGTQYF
CDR3nt: TGTGCCAGCAGCTCCACTAGCGGGAGAGAGGGGAGGGGGACCCAGTACTTC

v_gene: TRBV2
j_gene: TRBJ1-5
abundance: NA
d_gene: NA
CDR3aa: CASRSRGGGNQPQHF
CDR3nt: TGTGCCAGCAGGAGCAGGGGTGGGGGCAATCAGCCCCAGCATTTT

v_gene: TRBV5-1
j_gene: TRBJ2-5
abundance: NA
d_gene: NA
CDR3aa: CASSLAEETQYF
CDR3nt: TGCGCCAGCAGCTTGGCGGAAGAGACCCAGTACTTC

v_gene: TRBV21-1
j_gene: TRBJ1-2
abundance: once
d_gene: NA
CDR3aa: CASSKTSRTDLEPNYGYTF
CDR3nt: TGTGCCAGCAGCAAAACGAGTCGGACGGACTTAGAACCAAACTATGGCTACACCTTC

v_gene: TRBV15
j_gene: TRBJ2-7
abundance: few
d_gene: NA
CDR3aa: CATSRDHDEQYF
CDR3nt: TGTGCCACCAGCAGAGATCATGACGAGCAGTACTTC

v_gene: TRBV2
j_gene: TRBJ2-3
abundance: NA
d_gene: NA
CDR3aa: CASRQTDTQYF
CDR3nt: TGTGCCAGCAGGCAGACAGATACGCAGTATTTT

v_gene: TRBV5-1
j_gene: TRBJ2-6
abundance: NA
d_gene: TRBD2
CDR3aa: CASSFGLAPSGANVLTF
CDR3nt: TGCGCCAGCAGCTTCGGACTAGCGCCTTCTGGGGCCAACGTCCTGACTTTC

v_gene: TRBV7-8
j_gene: TRBJ2-1
abundance: NA
d_gene: NA
CDR3aa: CASSLTDLILLYNEQFF
CDR3nt: TGTGCCAGCAGCTTGACAGACCTCATTCTTCTCTACAATGAGCAGTTCTTC

v_gene: TRBV6-5
j_gene: TRBJ1-2
abundance: few
d_gene: TRBD1
CDR3aa: CASSSLRQGEYGYTF
CDR3nt: TGTGCCAGCAGTTCACTAAGACAGGGCGAATATGGCTACACCTTC

v_gene: TRBV5-1
j_gene: TRBJ2-5
abundance: NA
d_gene: TRBD1
CDR3aa: CASSTRQGEGEETQYF
CDR3nt: TGCGCCAGCAGCACTCGACAGGGGGAGGGTGAAGAGACCCAGTACTTC

v_gene: TRBV10-3
j_gene: TRBJ1-1
abundance: few
d_gene: NA
CDR3aa: CAISASTSEAFF
CDR3nt: TGTGCCATCAGTGCCTCTACTAGTGAAGCTTTCTTT

v_gene: TRBV5-1
j_gene: TRBJ1-2
abundance: few
d_gene: TRBD1
CDR3aa: CASSLVGQGPLDGYTF
CDR3nt: TGCGCCAGCAGCTTGGTAGGACAGGGGCCCCTCGATGGCTACACCTTC

v_gene: TRBV5-1
j_gene: TRBJ2-1
abundance: NA
d_gene: TRBD2
CDR3aa: CASSLVAGVGEQFF
CDR3nt: TGCGCCAGCAGCTTGGTTGCGGGAGTTGGTGAGCAGTTCTTC

v_gene: TRBV27
j_gene: TRBJ2-7
abundance: NA
d_gene: NA
CDR3aa: CASSSLGSRHPYEQYF
CDR3nt: TGTGCCAGCAGTTCCCTGGGGAGCCGACACCCCTACGAGCAGTACTTC

v_gene: TRBV29-1
j_gene: TRBJ2-7
abundance: once
d_gene: NA
CDR3aa: CSVEERQGYYEQYF
CDR3nt: TGCAGCGTTGAAGAACGGCAGGGTTACTACGAGCAGTACTTC

v_gene: TRBV7-3
j_gene: TRBJ2-5
abundance: NA
d_gene: TRBD2
CDR3aa: CASSPWGGSETQYF
CDR3nt: TGTGCCAGCAGCCCTTGGGGGGGATCAGAGACCCAGTACTTC

v_gene: TRBV6-6
j_gene: TRBJ2-7
abundance: NA
d_gene: NA
CDR3aa: CASRMGGDYDEQYF
CDR3nt: TGTGCCAGCAGAATGGGCGGAGACTATGACGAGCAGTACTTC

v_gene: TRBV5-1
j_gene: TRBJ2-3
abundance: NA
d_gene: NA
CDR3aa: CASSLVLGLTDTQYF
CDR3nt: TGCGCCAGCAGCTTGGTTCTCGGGTTGACAGATACGCAGTATTTT

v_gene: TRBV5-1
j_gene: TRBJ1-1
abundance: NA
d_gene: NA
CDR3aa: CASSLGAGNTEAFF
CDR3nt: TGCGCCAGCAGCTTGGGGGCGGGGAACACTGAAGCTTTCTTT

v_gene: TRBV11-3
j_gene: TRBJ2-7
abundance: NA
d_gene: TRBD2
CDR3aa: CASSPPSAGVSYEQYF
CDR3nt: TGTGCCAGCAGCCCCCCTTCAGCGGGAGTCTCCTACGAGCAGTACTTC

v_gene: TRBV28
j_gene: TRBJ1-5
abundance: once
d_gene: NA
CDR3aa: CASSGGLSNQPQHF
CDR3nt: TGTGCCAGCAGTGGGGGCCTTAGCAATCAGCCCCAGCATTTT